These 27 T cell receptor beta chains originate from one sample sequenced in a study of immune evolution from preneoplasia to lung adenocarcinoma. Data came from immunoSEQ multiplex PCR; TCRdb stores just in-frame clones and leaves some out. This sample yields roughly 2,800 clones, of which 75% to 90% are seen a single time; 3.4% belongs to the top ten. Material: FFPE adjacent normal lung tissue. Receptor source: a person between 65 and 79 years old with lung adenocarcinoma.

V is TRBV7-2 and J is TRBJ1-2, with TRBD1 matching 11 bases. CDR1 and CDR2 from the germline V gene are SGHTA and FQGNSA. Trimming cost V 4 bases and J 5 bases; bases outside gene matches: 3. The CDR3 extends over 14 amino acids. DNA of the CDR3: TGTGCCAGCAGCTCGGACAGGGGGCCATATGGCTACACCTTC. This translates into CASSSDRGPYGYTF.

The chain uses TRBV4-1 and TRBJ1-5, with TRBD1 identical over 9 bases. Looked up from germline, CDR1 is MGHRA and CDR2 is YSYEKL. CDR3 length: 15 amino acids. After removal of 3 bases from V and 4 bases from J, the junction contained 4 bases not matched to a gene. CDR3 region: CASSQGTGSNQPQHF. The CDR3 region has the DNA TGCGCCAGCAGCCAGGGGACAGGGAGTAATCAGCCCCAGCATTTT.

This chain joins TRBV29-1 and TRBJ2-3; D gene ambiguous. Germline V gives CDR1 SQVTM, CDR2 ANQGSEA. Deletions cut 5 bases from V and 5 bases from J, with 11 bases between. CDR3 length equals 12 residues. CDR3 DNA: TGCAGCGTTCAACAAGGATTAGATACGCAGTATTTT. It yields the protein CSVQQGLDTQYF.

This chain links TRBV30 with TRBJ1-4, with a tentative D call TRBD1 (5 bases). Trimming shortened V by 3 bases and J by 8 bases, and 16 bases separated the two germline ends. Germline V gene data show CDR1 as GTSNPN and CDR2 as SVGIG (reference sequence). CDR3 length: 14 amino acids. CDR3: CAWRATDSSEKLFF. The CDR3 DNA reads TGTGCCTGGAGGGCGACAGATTCCTCCGAAAAACTGTTTTTT.

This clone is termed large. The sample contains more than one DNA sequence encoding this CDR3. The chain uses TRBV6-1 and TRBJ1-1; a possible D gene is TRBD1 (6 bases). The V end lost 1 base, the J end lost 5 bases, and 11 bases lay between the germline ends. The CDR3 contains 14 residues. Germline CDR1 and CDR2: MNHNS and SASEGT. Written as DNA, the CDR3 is TGTGCCAGCAGTGAAGTAGGCAGGGGAACTGAAGCTTTCTTT. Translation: CASSEVGRGTEAFF.

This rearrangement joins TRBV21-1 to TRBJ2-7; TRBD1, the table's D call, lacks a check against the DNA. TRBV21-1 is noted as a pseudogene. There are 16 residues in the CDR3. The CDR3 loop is CASRKTPGQGVYEQYF. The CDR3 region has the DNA TGTGCCAGCAGAAAAACTCCGGGACAGGGGGTCTACGAGCAGTACTTC.

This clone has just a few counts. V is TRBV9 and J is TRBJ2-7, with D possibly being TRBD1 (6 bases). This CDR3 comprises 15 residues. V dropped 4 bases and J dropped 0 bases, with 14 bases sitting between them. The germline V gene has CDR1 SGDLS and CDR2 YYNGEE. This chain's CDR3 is CASSPQGSSSYEQYF. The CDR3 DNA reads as TGTGCCAGCAGCCCGCAGGGGTCGAGCTCCTACGAGCAGTACTTC.

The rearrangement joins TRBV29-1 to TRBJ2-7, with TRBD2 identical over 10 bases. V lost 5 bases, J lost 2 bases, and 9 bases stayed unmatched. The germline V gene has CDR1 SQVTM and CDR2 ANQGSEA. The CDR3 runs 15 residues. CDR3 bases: TGCAGCGTTACCGGGACTAGCGTGTCCCCCTACGAGCAGTACTTC. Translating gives CSVTGTSVSPYEQYF.

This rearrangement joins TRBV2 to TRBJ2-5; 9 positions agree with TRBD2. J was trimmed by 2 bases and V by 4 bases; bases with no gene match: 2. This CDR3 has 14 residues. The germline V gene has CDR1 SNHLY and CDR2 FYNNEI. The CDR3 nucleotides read TGTGCCAGCAGTGCTAGCGGGGCACAAGAGACCCAGTACTTC. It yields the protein CASSASGAQETQYF.

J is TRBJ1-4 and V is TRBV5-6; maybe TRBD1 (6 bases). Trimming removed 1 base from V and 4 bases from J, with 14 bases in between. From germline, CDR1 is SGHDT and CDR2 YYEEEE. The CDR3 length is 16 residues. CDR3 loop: CASSLFAARGNEKLFF. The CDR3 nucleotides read TGTGCCAGCAGCTTGTTTGCCGCCAGGGGTAATGAAAAACTGTTTTTT.

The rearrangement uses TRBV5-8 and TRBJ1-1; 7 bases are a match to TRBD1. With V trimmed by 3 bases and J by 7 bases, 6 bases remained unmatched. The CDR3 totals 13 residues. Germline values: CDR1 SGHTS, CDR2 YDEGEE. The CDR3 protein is CASSSRQGSEAFF. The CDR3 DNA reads TGTGCCAGCAGCTCCCGACAGGGCAGTGAAGCTTTCTTT.

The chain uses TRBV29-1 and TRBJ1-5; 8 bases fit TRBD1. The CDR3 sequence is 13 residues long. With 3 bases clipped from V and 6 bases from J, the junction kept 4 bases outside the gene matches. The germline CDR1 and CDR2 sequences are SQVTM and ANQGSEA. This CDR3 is CSVEGQEGQPQHF. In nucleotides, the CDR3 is TGCAGCGTTGAGGGACAGGAGGGTCAGCCCCAGCATTTT.

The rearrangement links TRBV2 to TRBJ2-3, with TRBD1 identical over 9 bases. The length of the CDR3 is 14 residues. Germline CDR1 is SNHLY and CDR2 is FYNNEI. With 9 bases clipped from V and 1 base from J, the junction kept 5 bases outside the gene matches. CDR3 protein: CARKGDRGTDTQYF. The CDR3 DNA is TGTGCCAGGAAGGGGGACAGGGGCACAGATACGCAGTATTTT.

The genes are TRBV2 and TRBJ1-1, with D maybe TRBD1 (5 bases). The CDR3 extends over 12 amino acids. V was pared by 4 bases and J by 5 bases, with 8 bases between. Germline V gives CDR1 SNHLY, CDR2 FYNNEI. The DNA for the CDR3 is TGTGCCAGCAGTGTCCGGGGGACTGAAGCTTTCTTT. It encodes CASSVRGTEAFF.

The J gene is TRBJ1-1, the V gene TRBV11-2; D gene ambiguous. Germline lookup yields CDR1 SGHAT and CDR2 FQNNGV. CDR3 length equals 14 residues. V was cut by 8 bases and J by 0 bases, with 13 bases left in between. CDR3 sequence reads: CASGRGGMNTEAFF. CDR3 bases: TGTGCCAGCGGGAGAGGAGGGATGAACACTGAAGCTTTCTTT.

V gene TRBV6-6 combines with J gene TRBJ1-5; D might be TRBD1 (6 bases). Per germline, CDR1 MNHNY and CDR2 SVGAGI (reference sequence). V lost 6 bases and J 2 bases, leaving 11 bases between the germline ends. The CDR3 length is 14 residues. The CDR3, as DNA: TGTGCCAGCAGCCCCGAGGGGGGCAATCAGCCCCAGCATTTT. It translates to CASSPEGGNQPQHF.

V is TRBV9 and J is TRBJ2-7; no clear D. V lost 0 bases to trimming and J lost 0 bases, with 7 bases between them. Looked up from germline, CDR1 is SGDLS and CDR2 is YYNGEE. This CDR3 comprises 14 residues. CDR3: CASSVGISSYEQYF. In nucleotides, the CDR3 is TGTGCCAGCAGCGTAGGGATCAGCTCCTACGAGCAGTACTTC.

The CDR3 DNA reads TGTGCCAGCAGCTCGGTGGGGATGGGGGAGACCCAGTACTTC. This codes for CASSSVGMGETQYF. The chain has TRBV5-6 and TRBJ2-5; no clear D. The ends were cut back, 3 bases at V and 5 bases at J, with 14 bases in the middle. There are 14 residues in the CDR3. Germline values: CDR1 SGHDT, CDR2 YYEEEE.

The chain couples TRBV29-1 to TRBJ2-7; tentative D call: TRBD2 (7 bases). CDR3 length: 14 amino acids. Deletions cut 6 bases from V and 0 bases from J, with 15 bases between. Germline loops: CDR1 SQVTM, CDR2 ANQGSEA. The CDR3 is CSVTPGGSSYEQYF. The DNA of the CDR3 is TGCAGCGTCACCCCGGGGGGCAGCTCCTACGAGCAGTACTTC.

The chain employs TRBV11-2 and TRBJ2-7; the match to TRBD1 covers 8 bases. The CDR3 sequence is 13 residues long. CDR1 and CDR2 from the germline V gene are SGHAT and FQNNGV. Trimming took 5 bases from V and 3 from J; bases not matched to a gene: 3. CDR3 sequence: CASSPGTGYEQYF. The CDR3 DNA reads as TGTGCCAGCAGCCCCGGGACAGGCTACGAGCAGTACTTC.

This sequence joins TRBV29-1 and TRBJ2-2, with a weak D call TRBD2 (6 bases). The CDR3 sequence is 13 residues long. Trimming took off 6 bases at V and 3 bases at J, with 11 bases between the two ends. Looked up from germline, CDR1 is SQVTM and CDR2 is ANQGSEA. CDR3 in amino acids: CSVGGSYTGELFF. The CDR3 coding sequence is TGCAGCGTGGGGGGAAGTTACACCGGGGAGCTGTTTTTT.

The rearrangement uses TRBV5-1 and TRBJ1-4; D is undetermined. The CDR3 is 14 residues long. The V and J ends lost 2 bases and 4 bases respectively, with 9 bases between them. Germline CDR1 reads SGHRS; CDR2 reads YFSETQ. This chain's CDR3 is CASSFSQLNEKLFF. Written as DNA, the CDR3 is TGCGCCAGCAGCTTTTCACAGCTTAATGAAAAACTGTTTTTT.

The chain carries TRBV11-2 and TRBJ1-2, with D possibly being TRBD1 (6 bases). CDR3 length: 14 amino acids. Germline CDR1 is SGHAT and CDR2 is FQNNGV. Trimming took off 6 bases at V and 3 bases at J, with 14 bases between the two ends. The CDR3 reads CASSLTQGDYGYTF. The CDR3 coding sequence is TGTGCCAGCAGTTTAACACAGGGTGACTATGGCTACACCTTC.

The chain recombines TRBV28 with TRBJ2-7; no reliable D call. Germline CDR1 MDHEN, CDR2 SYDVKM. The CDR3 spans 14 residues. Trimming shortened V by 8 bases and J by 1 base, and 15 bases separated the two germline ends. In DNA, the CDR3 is TGTGCCAGCCTCAGCCAAATCGGTTCCTACGAGCAGTACTTC. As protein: CASLSQIGSYEQYF. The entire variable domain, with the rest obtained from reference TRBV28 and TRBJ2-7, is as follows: DVKVTQSSRYLVKRTGEKVFLECVQDMDHENMFWYRQDPGLGLRLIYFSYDVKMKEKGDIPEGYSVSREKKERFSLILESASTNQTSMYLCASLSQIGSYEQYFGPGTRLTVT.

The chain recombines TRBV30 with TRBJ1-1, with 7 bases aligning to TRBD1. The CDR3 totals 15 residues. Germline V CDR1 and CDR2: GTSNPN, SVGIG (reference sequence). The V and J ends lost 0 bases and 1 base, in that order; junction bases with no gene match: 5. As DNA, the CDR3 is TGTGCCTGGAGTGTACCCCGGACAGGGAACACTGAAGCTTTCTTT. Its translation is CAWSVPRTGNTEAFF.

CDR3 nucleotide sequence: TGTGCCAGCAGCTTAATGTCAGGTTCTGGAAACACCATATATTTT. Amino acid sequence: CASSLMSGSGNTIYF. The chain has TRBV7-2 and TRBJ1-3; D is undetermined. V shed 2 bases and J shed 1 base, with 9 bases lying between them. The CDR3 is 15 residues long. Germline lookup yields CDR1 SGHTA and CDR2 FQGNSA.

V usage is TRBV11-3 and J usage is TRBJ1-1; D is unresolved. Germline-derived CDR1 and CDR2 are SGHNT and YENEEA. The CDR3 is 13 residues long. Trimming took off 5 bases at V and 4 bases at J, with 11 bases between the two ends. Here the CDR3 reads CASSHEASTEAFF. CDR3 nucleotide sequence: TGTGCCAGCAGCCATGAGGCGAGCACTGAAGCTTTCTTT.